This T cell receptor beta chain was identified during a study of a mutant IDH1 vaccine in newly diagnosed glioma. Study-wide context: Most had both radiotherapy and temozolomide beforehand; others had only one.

Assay: immunoSEQ multiplex PCR; the TCRdb copy retains only in-frame clones and omits some. The table lists fewer than 35,000 clones, around 90% of them singletons. Stated time point: week 11, during vaccination. A single vaccine dose contained 300 ug of mutant IDH1 20-mer peptide, and topical imiquimod was used with it. Per germline, CDR1 MNHEY and CDR2 SVGAGI. Trimming removed 6 bases at V and 2 bases at J, with 15 bases between. The CDR3 is 15 amino acids. Concerning this clone: Its target is not known.

This sequence originates from a man younger than 35 with glioma. The chain couples TRBV6-5 to TRBJ2-3, with D tentatively TRBD1 (6 bases). Specimen: PBMCs, collected from a glioma patient whose treatment included an IDH1 peptide vaccine. The DNA for the CDR3 is TGTGCCAGCAGCCCCAACAGGGCACACACAGATACGCAGTATTTT. It codes for CASSPNRAHTDTQYF.